One sample yielded the 27 T cell receptor beta chains listed below, sequenced in a study of patients with pleural tuberculosis. From the reads, TCRdb called clonotypes with MiXCR, one entry per CDR3 protein. The table includes just under 30,000 distinct CDR3 sequences, 18% detected once. The specimen was peripheral blood. These receptors all come from a human donor with pleural tuberculosis.

Ten or more counts support this clonotype. This rearrangement joins TRBV28 to TRBJ2-1; D is perhaps TRBD2 (6 bases). V was trimmed by 6 bases and J by 3 bases, leaving 18 bases between them. The CDR3 length is 16 residues. In germline, CDR1 is MDHEN, CDR2 SYDVKM. Here the CDR3 DNA reads TGTGCCAGCAGCACCCCTGGCGGGATCAACTACAATGAGCAGTTCTTC. It translates to CASSTPGGINYNEQFF.

Concerning this clonotype: One base away lies a much larger clone, so this may be a sequencing read error. The rearrangement uses TRBV4-1 and TRBJ2-7, with D perhaps TRBD2 (6 bases). The CDR3 runs 13 residues. Germline values: CDR1 MGHRA, CDR2 YSYEKL. Trimming removed 1 base from V and 6 bases from J, with 10 bases in between. In DNA form, the CDR3 reads TGCGCCAGCAGCCAAGTATTCGGGGGCGAGCAGTACTTC. It specifies CASSQVFGGEQYF.

In its sample, this clonotype was seen many times. In DNA, the CDR3 is TGCGCCAGTAGGCTCCAGGGAAACACTGAAGCTTTCTTT. Amino acid sequence: CASRLQGNTEAFF. V and J are TRBV5-1 and TRBJ1-1; TRBD1 might be the D (5 bases). CDR1 is SGHRS, CDR2 YFSETQ, per germline. Trimming took 8 bases from V and 2 from J, leaving 13 bases between them. There are 13 residues in the CDR3.

This clonotype appeared many times. This chain joins TRBV20-1 and TRBJ1-2, with D unresolved. V lost 4 bases and J lost 2, with 8 bases in between. Per germline, CDR1 DFQATT and CDR2 SNEGSKA (reference sequence). The CDR3 is 12 amino acids. The CDR3 bases are TGCAGTGCTACAAGAACAAACTATGGCTACACCTTC. Translation: CSATRTNYGYTF.

This clonotype has just a few counts. The rearrangement links TRBV7-9 to TRBJ1-1; D gene uncertain. Per the germline V gene, CDR1 is SEHNR and CDR2 is FQNEAQ (reference sequence). Trimming removed 5 bases from V and 4 bases from J, with 11 bases in between. CDR3 length: 13 amino acids. The CDR3 nucleotides read TGTGCCAGCAGCCCTCACTGGGGCACTGAAGCTTTCTTT. Its protein is CASSPHWGTEAFF.

The sample holds many counts of this clonotype. The J gene is TRBJ2-7, the V gene TRBV20-1; 7 positions match TRBD1. V was pared by 1 base and J by 5 bases, with 11 bases of the junction left unmatched. This CDR3 is built from 15 residues. CDR1 and CDR2 from the germline V gene are DFQATT and SNEGSKA (reference sequence). CDR3 in DNA: TGCAGTGCTAGAGGCGTAGGGGGCTATCAGGACGAGCAGTACTTC. As protein: CSARGVGGYQDEQYF.

This clonotype was found many times. This sequence joins TRBV29-1 and TRBJ2-7; TRBD1 is a possible D gene (6 bases). V was shortened by 3 bases and J by 6 bases, with 12 bases between the two germline ends. The CDR3 consists of 12 residues. The germline gives CDR1 SQVTM, CDR2 ANQGSEA. CDR3 in DNA: TGCAGCGTTGATGACAGGAATGGCGAGCAGTACTTC. Amino acid sequence: CSVDDRNGEQYF.

This rearrangement joins TRBV11-2 to TRBJ2-3, with 9 bases identical to TRBD1. The CDR3 loop spans 17 amino acids. In germline, CDR1 is SGHAT, CDR2 FQNNGV. Trimming at V came to 5 bases and at J to 2 bases, leaving 11 bases not matched to a gene. In nucleotides, the CDR3 is TGTGCCAGCAGCCCTAATAACAGGGGGCTGATCACAGATACGCAGTATTTT. Protein: CASSPNNRGLITDTQYF.

This chain uses TRBV7-9 with TRBJ1-1, with TRBD1 identical over 8 bases. The CDR3 is 16 residues long. Germline V lookup: CDR1 SEHNR, CDR2 FQNEAQ (reference sequence). V trimming: 0 bases; J trimming: 5 bases; junction bases outside the gene matches: 8. The CDR3, as DNA: TGTGCCAGCAGCTTAGCCTTCCCAGGGGGCATGACTGAAGCTTTCTTT. Protein product: CASSLAFPGGMTEAFF.

This clonotype was counted ten times or more. The chain couples TRBV7-2 to TRBJ1-5; possibly TRBD1 for D (5 bases). Germline V gives CDR1 SGHTA, CDR2 FQGNSA. This CDR3 comprises 15 residues. Trimming cost V 1 base and J 4 bases, with 11 bases left between them. This chain's CDR3 is CASSLGGGLNQPQHF. DNA of the CDR3: TGTGCCAGCAGCTTAGGTGGGGGTTTAAATCAGCCCCAGCATTTT.

This clonotype was seen repeatedly, ten times or more. The CDR3 nucleotides read TGTGCCAGCAGCTTGGACACGGTGCGGACTGAAGCTTTCTTT. Its protein is CASSLDTVRTEAFF. The genes are TRBV7-2 and TRBJ1-1; D is perhaps TRBD1 (5 bases). Germline CDR1 reads SGHTA; CDR2 reads FQGNSA. Trimming pared 3 bases from V and 5 bases from J, leaving 13 bases between. The CDR3 loop spans 14 amino acids. The full variable domain, with the rest looked up from reference TRBV7-2 and TRBJ1-1, is GAGVSQSPSNKVTEKGKDVELRCDPISGHTALYWYRQSLGQGLEFLIYFQGNSAPDKSGLPSDRFSAERTGGSVSTLTIQRTQQEDSAVYLCASSLDTVRTEAFFGQGTRLTVV.

J is TRBJ2-7 and V is TRBV7-9, with D tentatively TRBD2 (6 bases). Trimming pared 1 base from V and 1 base from J, leaving 14 bases between. The CDR3 extends over 16 amino acids. Germline V gives CDR1 SEHNR, CDR2 FQNEAQ (reference sequence). CDR3 sequence: CASSLGRVGGSYEQYF. The CDR3 DNA sequence: TGTGCCAGCAGCTTAGGTAGGGTCGGAGGGTCCTACGAGCAGTACTTC.

This clonotype was seen at least ten times. The V call is TRBV10-3, the J call TRBJ2-3; 15 bases map to TRBD2. The CDR3 has 17 amino acids. V was clipped by 6 bases and J by 3 bases; unmatched bases: 7. Per the germline V gene, CDR1 is ENHRY and CDR2 is SYGVKD. CDR3: CAIRGTSGRQGTDTQYF. The CDR3, as DNA: TGTGCCATCAGGGGGACTAGCGGGAGGCAGGGGACAGATACGCAGTATTTT.

This clonotype was detected ten times or more. The chain uses TRBV20-1 and TRBJ1-3, with 8 bases fitting TRBD1. V was clipped by 6 bases and J by 3 bases; unmatched bases: 7. CDR3 length: 14 amino acids. Germline CDR1 is DFQATT and CDR2 is SNEGSKA (reference sequence). DNA for the CDR3: TGCAGTGCGCGACAGGGGTCCGTTGGAAACACCATATATTTT. Its translation: CSARQGSVGNTIYF.

There are many counts of this clonotype. The CDR3 sequence is CASSSDRSSYEQYF. The CDR3 DNA reads as TGTGCCAGCAGTTCGGACAGGAGCTCCTACGAGCAGTACTTC. The gene calls are TRBV2 and TRBJ2-7; 7 bases are shared with TRBD1. With V trimmed by 5 bases and J by 0 bases, 4 bases remained unmatched. Per the germline V gene, CDR1 is SNHLY and CDR2 is FYNNEI. The CDR3 loop spans 14 amino acids. Full variable domain (missing parts from reference TRBV2 and TRBJ2-7): EPEVTQTPSHQVTQMGQEVILRCVPISNHLYFYWYRQILGQKVEFLVSFYNNEISEKSEIFDDQFSVERPDGSNFTLKIRSTKLEDSAMYFCASSSDRSSYEQYFGPGTRLTVT.

In its sample, this clonotype was seen many times. The chain carries TRBV11-2 and TRBJ2-7; perhaps TRBD2 as D (5 bases). V gave up 3 bases and J gave up 2 bases, with 11 bases separating them. CDR1 SGHAT and CDR2 FQNNGV come from the germline V gene. There are 14 residues in the CDR3. The CDR3: CASSFRTPTYEQYF. CDR3 nucleotide sequence: TGTGCCAGCAGCTTCAGGACTCCAACCTACGAGCAGTACTTC.

Many counts were recorded for this clonotype. The V call is TRBV18, the J call TRBJ2-3; D may be TRBD1 (6 bases). Trimming left V 3 bases short and J 0 bases short, with 10 bases between. This CDR3 region has 15 residues. CDR1 and CDR2 (germline): KGHSH, LQKENI. CDR3: CASSPRGRSTDTQYF. The CDR3 DNA reads TGTGCCAGCTCACCCAGGGGCCGTAGCACAGATACGCAGTATTTT.

This clonotype was picked up many times. The chain has TRBV29-1 and TRBJ1-2; D may be TRBD1 (5 bases). V lost 3 bases, J lost 4 bases, and 6 bases lay in between. The CDR3 runs 11 residues. CDR1 is SQVTM, CDR2 ANQGSEA, per germline. CDR3 DNA: TGCAGCGTTGAGGGGACCTATGGCTACACCTTC. Translation gives CSVEGTYGYTF.

As for this clonotype: At one end the junction does not follow the germline gene, possibly because of a read error. The chain carries TRBV5-1 and TRBJ2-3, with TRBD1 matching 8 bases. From germline, CDR1 is SGHRS and CDR2 YFSETQ. The CDR3 sequence is 15 residues long. In nucleotides, the CDR3 is TGCGCCATCAGCGTCCGGGACAGGTACACAGATACGCAGTATTTT. This codes for CAISVRDRYTDTQYF.

The sample holds many counts of this clonotype. The chain carries TRBV7-2 and TRBJ1-5; the D is unclear. The CDR3 is 13 residues long. Trimming took 2 bases from V and 7 from J, leaving 9 bases between them. The germline V gene has CDR1 SGHTA and CDR2 FQGNSA. The CDR3, as DNA: TGTGCCAGCAGCTTAAAAGGGCCCCAGCCCCAGCATTTT. This codes for CASSLKGPQPQHF. Complete variable domain (other parts from reference TRBV7-2 and TRBJ1-5): GAGVSQSPSNKVTEKGKDVELRCDPISGHTALYWYRQSLGQGLEFLIYFQGNSAPDKSGLPSDRFSAERTGGSVSTLTIQRTQQEDSAVYLCASSLKGPQPQHFGDGTRLSIL.

This clonotype is labeled as medium-sized (0.01 to 0.1%). The chain couples TRBV28 to TRBJ1-1; D call uncertain. The germline CDR1 and CDR2 sequences are MDHEN and SYDVKM. CDR3 length: 14 amino acids. V lost 6 bases, J lost 4 bases, and 15 bases lay in between. DNA for the CDR3: TGTGCCAGCAGCCTAGGCGGTGGTAGCACTGAAGCTTTCTTT. Translation gives CASSLGGGSTEAFF.

This clonotype is medium-sized by share. The chain recombines TRBV20-1 with TRBJ2-5, with D perhaps being TRBD1 or TRBD2 (5 bases each). Per the germline V gene, CDR1 is DFQATT and CDR2 is SNEGSKA (reference sequence). V dropped 0 bases and J dropped 5 bases, with 16 bases sitting between them. The CDR3 length is 15 residues. The CDR3 sequence: CSARDSGLITETQYF. The CDR3 DNA follows: TGCAGTGCTAGAGATTCGGGGCTCATAACGGAGACCCAGTACTTC.

This clonotype has ten or more counts. This chain connects TRBV20-1 to TRBJ2-1; maybe TRBD2 (5 bases). The germline CDR1 and CDR2 sequences are DFQATT and SNEGSKA (reference sequence). There are 13 residues in the CDR3. V lost 5 bases and J 3 bases, leaving 11 bases between the germline ends. CDR3 in amino acids: CSAGLSLYNEQFF. The CDR3 DNA sequence: TGCAGTGCTGGACTTTCCCTCTACAATGAGCAGTTCTTC.

The V gene is TRBV15, the J gene TRBJ1-2; perhaps TRBD1 as D (5 bases). CDR1 and CDR2 (germline): LNHNV, YYDKDF (reference sequence). Deletions cut 2 bases from V and 8 bases from J, with 15 bases between. The CDR3 is 14 residues long. The CDR3 region is CATSRQGFRSGYTF. The CDR3 nucleotides read TGTGCCACCAGCAGACAGGGTTTCAGATCGGGCTACACCTTC.

CDR3 coding DNA: TGTGCCAGCAGCGTAGGATCCGGGACAGGGCTTGATACGCAGTATTTT. Translated: CASSVGSGTGLDTQYF. The chain couples TRBV7-2 to TRBJ2-3, with 9 bases matching TRBD1. The CDR3 loop spans 16 amino acids. From germline, CDR1 is SGHTA and CDR2 FQGNSA. V was pared by 5 bases and J by 6 bases, with 12 bases of the junction left unmatched.

This clonotype has a count of ten or more. This chain connects TRBV15 to TRBJ2-7; unclear D gene. Trimming cost V 0 bases and J 2 bases, with 14 bases left between them. The CDR3 has 16 amino acids. Germline V gene lookup returns CDR1 LNHNV and CDR2 YYDKDF (reference sequence). CDR3 in amino acids: CATSRDITTPTYEQYF. For the CDR3, the DNA is TGTGCCACCAGCAGAGATATAACAACGCCCACCTACGAGCAGTACTTC.

This clonotype has at least ten counts. This rearrangement joins TRBV20-1 to TRBJ2-3; D gene uncertain. The CDR3 runs 15 residues. Trimming pared 3 bases from V and 2 bases from J, leaving 15 bases between. Looked up from germline, CDR1 is DFQATT and CDR2 is SNEGSKA (reference sequence). The chain's CDR3 is CSASFLRRHTDTQYF. CDR3 sequence (DNA): TGCAGTGCTAGTTTCCTACGCCGCCACACAGATACGCAGTATTTT.